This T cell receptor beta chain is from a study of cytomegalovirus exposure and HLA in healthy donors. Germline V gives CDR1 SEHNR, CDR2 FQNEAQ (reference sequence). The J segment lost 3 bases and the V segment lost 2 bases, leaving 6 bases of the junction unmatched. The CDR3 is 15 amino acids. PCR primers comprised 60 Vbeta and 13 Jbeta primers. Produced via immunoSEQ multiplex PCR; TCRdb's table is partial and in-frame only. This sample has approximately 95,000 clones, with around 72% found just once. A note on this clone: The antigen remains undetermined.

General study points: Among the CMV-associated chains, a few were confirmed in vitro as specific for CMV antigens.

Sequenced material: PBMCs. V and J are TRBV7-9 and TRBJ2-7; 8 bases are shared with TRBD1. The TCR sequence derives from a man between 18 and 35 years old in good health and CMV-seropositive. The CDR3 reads CASSLTDRALYEQYF. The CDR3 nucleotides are TGTGCCAGCAGCTTAACGGACAGGGCCCTCTACGAGCAGTACTTC.